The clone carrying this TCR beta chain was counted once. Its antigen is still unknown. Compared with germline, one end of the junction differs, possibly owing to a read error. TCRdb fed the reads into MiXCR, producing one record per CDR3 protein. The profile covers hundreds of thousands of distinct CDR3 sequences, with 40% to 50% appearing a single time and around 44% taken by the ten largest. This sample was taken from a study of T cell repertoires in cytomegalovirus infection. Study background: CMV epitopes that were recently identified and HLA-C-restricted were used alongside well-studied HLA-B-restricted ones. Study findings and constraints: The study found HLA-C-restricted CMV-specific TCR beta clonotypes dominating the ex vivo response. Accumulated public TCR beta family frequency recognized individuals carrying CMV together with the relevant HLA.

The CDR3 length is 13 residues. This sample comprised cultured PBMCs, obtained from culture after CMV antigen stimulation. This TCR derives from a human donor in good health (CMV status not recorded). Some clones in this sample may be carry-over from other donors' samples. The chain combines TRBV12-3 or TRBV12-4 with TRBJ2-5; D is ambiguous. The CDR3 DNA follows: TGTGCCAGCAAGATCAACTCCCAAGAGTCCCAGTACTTC. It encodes CASKINSQESQYF.